This section outlines one T cell receptor (beta chain) sequence together with its context. This CDR3 region has 15 residues. Germline CDR1 LGHNA, CDR2 YSLEER. The V end was cut by 2 bases, the J end by 3 bases, with 13 bases between. The data stem from a study of blood T cell repertoires in COVID-19. Looking at the study overall: Acute and convalescent COVID-19 specimens originated in the United States, Italy and Spain. T cells, B-cell-depleted T cells, or PBMCs provided the cDNA or gDNA that served as material.

Per the original methods: Amplifying reference gene primers gave estimates of nucleated cell counts. The repertoire was sequenced with immunoSEQ multiplex PCR; TCRdb's copy has only in-frame clones and lacks some. That table furnishes V, J and clone size, whereas the DNA furnished D and trimming. The sample carries about 230,000 clones, 86% recorded once. This sequence was found in a middle-aged man with COVID-19, enrolled during active disease. The chain combines TRBV4-3 with TRBJ1-2, with a tentative D call TRBD1 (6 bases). What was sequenced was peripheral blood. This chain's CDR3 is CASSQTGFLDYGYTF. In nucleotides, the CDR3 is TGCGCCAGCAGCCAAACAGGGTTTTTGGACTATGGCTACACCTTC.